These T cell receptor beta chains were read from a single sample in a study of shared clonotypes between healthy human individuals. Some clones are missing from TCRdb's copy, which holds only in-frame ones; the method was immunoSEQ multiplex PCR. The sample includes about a million clones, roughly 77% of them seen just once. The material sequenced was memory CD4+ T cells from PBMCs. These receptors were taken from a man between 18 and 35 years old in good health. Some clones in this sample may be carry-over from other donors' samples. The CDR3 runs from the conserved cysteine through the conserved F or W. Each record gives: J gene, D gene, clone size, V gene, CDR3 DNA, CDR3 protein. D genes are given only for firm matches. Rows may omit the clone size; those that give it use once, few, many or a size class.

TRBJ2-4,NA,NA,TRBV6-6,TGTGCCAGCAGCGGCTCCTTAGCCAAAAACATTCAGTACTTC,CASSGSLAKNIQYF
TRBJ1-2,TRBD1,NA,TRBV27,TGTGCCAGCAAAAAGGGGGCGAAGGGCTATGGCTACACCTTC,CASKKGAKGYGYTF
TRBJ1-5,NA,NA,TRBV9,TGTGCCAGCAGCCCCCTTTGGACTCGGTACCGTCAGCCCCAGCATTTT,CASSPLWTRYRQPQHF
TRBJ1-1,NA,NA,TRBV11-2,TGTGCCAGCAGCCCAACGACAGTTTCCACTGAAGCTTTCTTT,CASSPTTVSTEAFF
TRBJ2-2,NA,NA,TRBV19,TGTGCCAGTAGTAGAACAGGTTCCGGGGAGCTGTTTTTT,CASSRTGSGELFF
TRBJ2-5,TRBD1,NA,TRBV10-3,TGTGCCATCAGTGAGTCGAAGTCAGGGGGTAGGGAGACCCAGTACTTC,CAISESKSGGRETQYF
TRBJ2-7,NA,few,TRBV27,TGTGCCAGCAGTTTAAGGGGTCGCCAGGGGAGAGGAACCTACGAGCAGTACTTC,CASSLRGRQGRGTYEQYF
TRBJ2-7,TRBD1,NA,TRBV28,TGTGCCAGCAGCCCGGGACAGGCTCACGAGCAGTACTTC,CASSPGQAHEQYF
TRBJ2-5,NA,NA,TRBV5-6,TGTGCCAGCAGTCTCCCTGGGGGGCTCGGAGAGACCCAGTACTTC,CASSLPGGLGETQYF
TRBJ2-7,TRBD2,few,TRBV6-1,TGTGCCACGATCCCACCGGGGGGAGTTGGGGAGCAGTACTTC,CATIPPGGVGEQYF
TRBJ1-2,NA,once,TRBV27,TGTGCCAGCAGTATTAATCCCATCTCCTATGGCTACACCTTC,CASSINPISYGYTF
TRBJ2-1,TRBD2,NA,TRBV9,TGTGCCAGCAGCGCGCGGACTAGCGGGTCGTCCTACAATGAGCAGTTCTTC,CASSARTSGSSYNEQFF
TRBJ1-5,NA,NA,TRBV6-1,TGTGCCAGCAACCCAACCGGGTCCCCGGGGCAGCCCCAGCATTTT,CASNPTGSPGQPQHF
TRBJ1-1,NA,NA,TRBV7-9,TGTGCCAGCAGCCCAGGGTCGGGGGGTAGGACTGAAGCTTTCTTT,CASSPGSGGRTEAFF
TRBJ2-3,NA,few,TRBV2,TGTGCCAGCAGTGTAACCACTCAGACAGATACGCAGTATTTT,CASSVTTQTDTQYF
TRBJ2-3,TRBD2,NA,TRBV10-2,TGCGCCAGCAGTGGGGCTAGCGGGAGGCTCTCAGATACGCAGTATTTT,CASSGASGRLSDTQYF
TRBJ1-2,NA,NA,TRBV5-4,TGTGCCAGCAGCTTACGGACAGCTTATGGCTACACCTTC,CASSLRTAYGYTF
TRBJ2-5,NA,NA,TRBV9,TGTGCCAGCAGCGTTGGGGTGGGGGAGACCCAGTACTTC,CASSVGVGETQYF
TRBJ2-5,TRBD1,NA,TRBV5-1,TGCGCCAGCAGCTTGGCCACGGGACAGGGGCAAGAGACCCAGTACTTC,CASSLATGQGQETQYF
TRBJ2-3,NA,NA,TRBV7-9,TGTGCCAGCACCGCTAGCACAGATACGCAGTATTTT,CASTASTDTQYF
TRBJ2-2,NA,NA,TRBV25-1,TGTGCCAGCAGGTCCACCTTGACGGTCAACACCGGGGAGCTGTTTTTT,CASRSTLTVNTGELFF
TRBJ2-3,TRBD1,once,TRBV7-8,TGTGCCAGCAGCGGGAGACAGGGAACAGATACGCAGTATTTT,CASSGRQGTDTQYF
TRBJ2-7,TRBD2,NA,TRBV2,TGTGCCAGCGGGACTATACACTACGAGCAGTACTTC,CASGTIHYEQYF
TRBJ1-1,NA,NA,TRBV28,TGTGCCAGCAGTTTTAGGGCCGGCGCTTTCTTT,CASSFRAGAFF
TRBJ2-7,NA,NA,TRBV29-1,TGCAGCGTTATACCCCCCTACGAGCAGTACTTC,CSVIPPYEQYF
TRBJ2-1,TRBD2,NA,TRBV9,TGTGCCAGCAGCGGAGCGGGAGCGTCCTACAATGAGCAGTTCTTC,CASSGAGASYNEQFF
TRBJ2-1,NA,few,TRBV6-6,TGTGCCAGCAGATACCGGGACCTGTACAATGAGCAGTTCTTC,CASRYRDLYNEQFF
TRBJ1-3,NA,NA,TRBV18,TGTGCCAGCTCACCAACTGGAAACACCATATATTTT,CASSPTGNTIYF
TRBJ2-7,NA,NA,TRBV4-1,TGCGCCAGCAGCCAAGTAGGCAGTCGTGCCGACGAGCAGTACTTC,CASSQVGSRADEQYF
TRBJ1-5,NA,NA,TRBV9,TGTGCCAGCAGCCCCAATGGGGCCAGCAATCAGCCCCAGCATTTT,CASSPNGASNQPQHF
TRBJ2-2,NA,few,TRBV11-2,TGTGCCAGCAGCTTAGTGAGGGGCACCGGGGAGCTGTTTTTT,CASSLVRGTGELFF
TRBJ1-2,NA,NA,TRBV28,TGTGCCAGCAGAATCCCGGGGAACTATGGCTACACCTTC,CASRIPGNYGYTF
TRBJ1-3,NA,once,TRBV2,TGTGCCAGCAGTGTAGCAGTTTCTGGAAACACCATATATTTT,CASSVAVSGNTIYF
TRBJ2-3,NA,once,TRBV5-1,TGCGCCAGCAGCTTCGGCGGGACAAGCACAGATACGCAGTATTTT,CASSFGGTSTDTQYF
TRBJ1-4,NA,NA,TRBV11-3,TGTGCCAGCAGCTTAGGACCGGATGAAAAACTGTTTTTT,CASSLGPDEKLFF
TRBJ2-5,TRBD1,NA,TRBV5-4,TGTGCCAGCAGCAAGACAGGGGCCCAAGAGACCCAGTACTTC,CASSKTGAQETQYF
TRBJ2-3,TRBD2,NA,TRBV7-2,TGTGCCAGCAGCTTGGGACTAGCGGGAGCGGATACGCAGTATTTT,CASSLGLAGADTQYF
TRBJ1-1,NA,NA,TRBV5-1,TGCGCCAGCAGCTCCGAGGGGGGACAAGCTTTCTTT,CASSSEGGQAFF
TRBJ2-1,TRBD2,NA,TRBV6-5,TGTGCCAGCAGTTACGGGACTAGCGGGAAGCAGTTCTTC,CASSYGTSGKQFF
TRBJ2-2,NA,NA,TRBV7-3,TGTGCCAGCAGCTTTGGCCCACAGGGCAGGGAGCTGTTTTTT,CASSFGPQGRELFF
TRBJ2-5,TRBD2,few,TRBV5-4,TGTGCCAGCAGCTTGGACCCAGGCGGGAGACAAGAGACCCAGTACTTC,CASSLDPGGRQETQYF
TRBJ2-7,TRBD2,NA,TRBV11-2,TGTGCCAGCAGCCCTGGGACTAGCGGGACTTTTTACGAGCAGTACTTC,CASSPGTSGTFYEQYF
TRBJ2-5,NA,NA,TRBV7-2,TGTGCCAGCAGCTTTGCAAATTATGAAGAGACCCAGTACTTC,CASSFANYEETQYF
TRBJ1-2,TRBD1,NA,TRBV5-6,TGTGCCAGCAGTCCGGGACAGGGGAGAATCGGCTACACCTTC,CASSPGQGRIGYTF
TRBJ2-6,TRBD2,once,TRBV10-3,TGTGCCATCAGGAGGGGGACTAGCGGGAGGGCCTTGGCTGGGGCCAACGTCCTGACTTTC,CAIRRGTSGRALAGANVLTF
TRBJ2-1,TRBD2,NA,TRBV5-4,TGTGCCAGCAGCCTATCAGGGACTAGCGGGAGACCCTCCTACAATGAGCAGTTCTTC,CASSLSGTSGRPSYNEQFF
TRBJ2-7,TRBD1,NA,TRBV11-2,TGTGCCAGCAGTCAACTTTGGACAGGAGCCTACGAGCAGTACTTC,CASSQLWTGAYEQYF
TRBJ1-1,TRBD1,NA,TRBV27,TGTGCCAGCAGTTCTTGGACAGGGATGAACACTGAAGCTTTCTTT,CASSSWTGMNTEAFF
TRBJ2-3,TRBD2,NA,TRBV4-1,TGCGCCAGCAGCCAAGAATGGAGACTAGCGGCAGATACGCAGTATTTT,CASSQEWRLAADTQYF
TRBJ2-7,TRBD2,NA,TRBV5-1,TGCGCCACCAACGTCCGTAGCGGGCTTACCTACGAGCAGTACTTC,CATNVRSGLTYEQYF
TRBJ2-1,NA,NA,TRBV28,TGTGCCAGCTCGCCTCTAGCGCCCAGCTCCTACAATGAGCAGTTCTTC,CASSPLAPSSYNEQFF
TRBJ2-5,TRBD2,NA,TRBV19,TGTGCCAGTAGTAGGTCGACAGCGGGGGAAGAGACCCAGTACTTC,CASSRSTAGEETQYF
TRBJ1-5,NA,once,TRBV7-4,TGTGCCAGCAGCCTAATTGCGCGTTATCAGCCCCAGCATTTT,CASSLIARYQPQHF
TRBJ2-3,TRBD2,few,TRBV4-1,TGCGCCAGCAGCCAGCCCGGGCGGGAGAAGACAGATACGCAGTATTTT,CASSQPGREKTDTQYF
TRBJ1-1,TRBD1,NA,TRBV5-1,TGCGCCAGCAGCCGGGGACAGGGAGGGGTGAACACTGAAGCTTTCTTT,CASSRGQGGVNTEAFF
TRBJ1-4,NA,NA,TRBV30,TGTGCCTGGAGTGTCTTTCGGAGGTTTAATGAAAAACTGTTTTTT,CAWSVFRRFNEKLFF
TRBJ1-5,NA,NA,TRBV11-2,TGTGCCAGCAGCTTAGGGGGCCTTGTTGATCAGCCCCAGCATTTT,CASSLGGLVDQPQHF
TRBJ2-2,TRBD2,once,TRBV7-9,TGTGCCAGCAGCTTAGCGCGGGGGGACACCGGGGAGCTGTTTTTT,CASSLARGDTGELFF
TRBJ2-7,NA,NA,TRBV2,TGTGCCAGCAGTGAACTACAAAACGATAGATACGAGCAGTACTTC,CASSELQNDRYEQYF